What follows are 17 T cell receptor beta chains derived from one specimen sequenced in a study of blood T cell repertoires in COVID-19. Repertoires were generated with immunoSEQ multiplex PCR, while TCRdb's copy carries only in-frame clones and drops some. This sample has about 230,000 clones; about nine tenths occur once, and the top ten carry approximately 3%. The specimen sequenced was PBMCs or T cells enriched from blood (not recorded which). The origin of the receptors is a woman between 45 and 65 years old in a cohort exposed to, infected with or recovered from COVID-19 (not recorded which).

The chain recombines TRBV7-2 with TRBJ2-1, with 13 bases that match TRBD2. Per germline, CDR1 SGHTA and CDR2 FQGNSA. The CDR3 length is 16 residues. Trimming cost V 3 bases and J 9 bases; bases outside gene matches: 8. CDR3 in DNA: TGTGCCAGCAGCTTGGGAGGACTAGCGGGGGTCTCTGAGCAGTTCTTC. Its translation is CASSLGGLAGVSEQFF.

The CDR3 is CASSEGGLKGRNSPLHF. The CDR3 DNA reads as TGTGCCAGCAGTGAAGGGGGCCTCAAGGGCCGTAATTCACCCCTCCACTTT. The rearrangement joins TRBV2 to TRBJ1-6; tentative D call: TRBD1 (5 bases). This CDR3 is 17 amino acids long. Germline CDR1 and CDR2: SNHLY and FYNNEI. Trimming pared 1 base from V and 6 bases from J, leaving 16 bases between.

This sequence joins TRBV4-2 and TRBJ1-5; D is perhaps TRBD1 (6 bases). The CDR3 runs to 15 residues. V lost 0 bases, J lost 6 bases, and 12 bases lay in between. In germline, CDR1 is LGHNA, CDR2 YNFKEQ. This CDR3 reads CASSQEAGVSQPQHF. CDR3 coding DNA: TGTGCCAGCAGCCAAGAGGCAGGGGTGAGTCAGCCCCAGCATTTT.

The chain employs TRBV5-1 and TRBJ2-2, with TRBD2 matching over 10 bases. The CDR3 sequence is 19 residues long. Per germline, CDR1 SGHRS and CDR2 YFSETQ. V lost 3 bases to trimming and J lost 3 bases; unmatched junction nucleotides: 14. This chain's CDR3 is CASSWGASSGGRYTGELFF. The CDR3 nucleotides are TGCGCCAGCAGCTGGGGGGCCTCTAGCGGGGGCCGATACACCGGGGAGCTGTTTTTT.

The chain employs TRBV3-1 (or the pseudogene TRBV3-2) and TRBJ2-7; TRBD2 agrees at 7 bases. Per the germline V gene, CDR1 is LGHDT and CDR2 is YNNKEL (reference sequence). This CDR3 is 14 amino acids long. J gave up 3 bases and V 4 bases, and 6 bases lay outside the gene matches. The CDR3, as DNA: TGTGCCAGCAGCCGTGGACTAGATGGCTACGAGCAGTACTTC. As protein: CASSRGLDGYEQYF.

The V call is TRBV19, the J call TRBJ1-5; a possible D gene is TRBD1 (5 bases). Between the trimmed V and J ends, which lost 7 bases and 9 bases, there was a span of 13 bases. The CDR3 runs to 12 residues. The germline V gene has CDR1 LNHDA and CDR2 SQIVND (reference sequence). This CDR3 reads CASNRLGGPQHF. Here the CDR3 DNA reads TGTGCCAGTAATCGACTCGGGGGGCCCCAGCATTTT.

This clone was observed a few times. The V and J genes are TRBV6-1 and TRBJ1-5; D is unresolved. The CDR3 consists of 16 residues. Germline loops: CDR1 MNHNS, CDR2 SASEGT. V gave up 2 bases and J gave up 1 base, with 12 bases separating them. The CDR3 DNA reads as TGTGCCAGCAGTGAATGGCGAGGGCCAAGCAATCAGCCCCAGCATTTT. It codes for CASSEWRGPSNQPQHF.

CDR3 residues: CATRGGQGRLDEQYF. The CDR3 DNA follows: TGTGCCACAAGGGGAGGACAGGGACGGTTAGACGAGCAGTACTTC. The chain is built from TRBV28 and TRBJ2-7; 8 bases line up with TRBD1. V dropped 10 bases and J dropped 5; count of bases not matched to a gene: 16. Germline CDR1 MDHEN, CDR2 SYDVKM. The CDR3 runs 15 residues.

The V call is TRBV30, the J call TRBJ1-4, with D tentatively TRBD1 (5 bases). The CDR3 extends over 15 amino acids. Germline loops: CDR1 GTSNPN, CDR2 SVGIG (reference sequence). Trimming shortened V by 0 bases and J by 7 bases, and 15 bases separated the two germline ends. As DNA, the CDR3 is TGTGCCTGGAGTGTAATGGGGGGTGCAAGTGAAAAACTGTTTTTT. Amino acid sequence: CAWSVMGGASEKLFF.

The chain is built from TRBV28 and TRBJ1-1, with D possibly TRBD1 on 6 matching bases. The CDR3 spans 16 residues. Trimming took off 5 bases at V and 3 bases at J, with 19 bases between the two ends. Germline V gene sequence: CDR1 MDHEN, CDR2 SYDVKM. DNA for the CDR3: TGTGCCAGCAGTCTGATAGGACACCCAGGGGACACTGAAGCTTTCTTT. It specifies CASSLIGHPGDTEAFF.

In this sample, this clone turned up a few times. The rearrangement links TRBV6-4 to TRBJ1-1; TRBD1 might be the D (5 bases). This CDR3 has 13 residues. V was shortened by 2 bases and J by 4 bases, with 8 bases between the two germline ends. Germline V gene lookup returns CDR1 MRHNA and CDR2 SNTAGT. The CDR3 reads CASSDGGTTEAFF. The CDR3 DNA follows: TGTGCCAGCAGTGACGGAGGGACCACTGAAGCTTTCTTT.

V gene TRBV19 combines with J gene TRBJ2-3, with D tentatively TRBD1 (6 bases). Trimming left V 4 bases short and J 9 bases short, with 26 bases between. In germline, CDR1 is LNHDA, CDR2 SQIVND (reference sequence). There are 17 residues in the CDR3. CDR3 sequence (DNA): TGTGCCAGTAGTAGCTACCCCCTCGGGACACCGGATCGAACGCAGTATTTT. Translated, it gives CASSSYPLGTPDRTQYF. Using reference TRBV19 and TRBJ2-3 for the parts outside the CDR3, the full variable domain is DGGITQSPKYLFRKEGQNVTLSCEQNLNHDAMYWYRQDPGQGLRLIYYSQIVNDFQKGDIAEGYSVSREKKESFPLTVTSAQKNPTAFYLCASSSYPLGTPDRTQYFGPGTRLTVL.

This chain uses TRBV28 with TRBJ1-2; unclear D gene. Trimming removed 6 bases from V and 8 bases from J, with 13 bases in between. Germline CDR1 and CDR2: MDHEN and SYDVKM. The CDR3 runs to 12 residues. CDR3 residues: CASSPGVWGYTF. For the CDR3, the DNA is TGTGCCAGCAGCCCCGGGGTTTGGGGCTACACCTTC.

This clone turned up a few times. The chain links TRBV28 to TRBJ2-3, with TRBD1 identical over 7 bases. Germline trimming cut 6 bases from V and 2 bases from J; bases unmatched to any gene: 14. Germline CDR1 MDHEN, CDR2 SYDVKM. This CDR3 has 17 amino acids. The CDR3 protein is CASSLIRGGSHTDTQYF. The CDR3 DNA reads as TGTGCCAGCAGCCTGATCAGAGGGGGCTCCCACACAGATACGCAGTATTTT.

This chain uses TRBV5-6 with TRBJ1-2; D gene ambiguous. Trimming removed 4 bases from V and 4 bases from J, with 14 bases in between. Per germline, CDR1 SGHDT and CDR2 YYEEEE. The CDR3 loop spans 14 amino acids. The CDR3 reads CASSQLGRSYGYTF. CDR3 bases: TGTGCCAGCAGCCAATTAGGGAGGAGCTATGGCTACACCTTC.

This chain joins TRBV3-1 (or the pseudogene TRBV3-2) and TRBJ2-1; TRBD1 is a possible D gene (5 bases). In germline, CDR1 is LGHDT, CDR2 YNNKEL (reference sequence). The CDR3 consists of 12 residues. The V and J ends lost 1 base and 8 bases respectively, with 6 bases between them. The CDR3 sequence is CASSQVGDEQFF. Written as DNA, the CDR3 is TGTGCCAGCAGCCAAGTAGGGGATGAGCAGTTCTTC.

This clone was counted between two and nine times. This chain joins TRBV12-3 or TRBV12-4 and TRBJ1-2, with 7 positions matching TRBD1. The CDR3 has 13 residues. V was pared by 4 bases and J by 4 bases, with 3 bases of the junction left unmatched. In DNA, the CDR3 is TGTGCCAGCAGTTCAGCAGGGGGCTATGGCTACACCTTC. Protein product: CASSSAGGYGYTF.